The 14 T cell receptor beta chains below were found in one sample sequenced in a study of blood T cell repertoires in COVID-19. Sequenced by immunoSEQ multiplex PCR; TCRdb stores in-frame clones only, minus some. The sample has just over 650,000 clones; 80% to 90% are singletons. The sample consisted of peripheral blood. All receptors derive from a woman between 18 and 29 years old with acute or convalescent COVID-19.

CDR3 sequence reads: CASSKHRGIRTDTQYF. CDR3 coding DNA: TGTGCCAGCAGCAAACACAGGGGGATAAGGACAGATACGCAGTATTTT. This rearrangement joins TRBV11-1 to TRBJ2-3; 8 bases are a match to TRBD1. CDR3 length equals 16 residues. Germline V gives CDR1 SGHAT, CDR2 FQDESV (reference sequence). The V and J ends lost 5 bases and 3 bases, in that order; junction bases with no gene match: 10.

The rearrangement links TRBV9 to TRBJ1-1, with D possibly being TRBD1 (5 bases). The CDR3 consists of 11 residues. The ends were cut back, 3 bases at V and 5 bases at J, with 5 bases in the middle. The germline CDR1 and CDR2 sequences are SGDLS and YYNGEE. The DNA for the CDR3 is TGTGCCAGCAGCGAGGGGACTGAAGCTTTCTTT. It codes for CASSEGTEAFF.

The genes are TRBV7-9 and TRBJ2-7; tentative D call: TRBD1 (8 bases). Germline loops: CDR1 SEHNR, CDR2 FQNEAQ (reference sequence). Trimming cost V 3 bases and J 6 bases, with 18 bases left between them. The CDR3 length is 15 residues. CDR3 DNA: TGTGCCAGCAGCTTTAGCGGGCAGGGGGCTAGCGAGCAGTACTTC. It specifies CASSFSGQGASEQYF.

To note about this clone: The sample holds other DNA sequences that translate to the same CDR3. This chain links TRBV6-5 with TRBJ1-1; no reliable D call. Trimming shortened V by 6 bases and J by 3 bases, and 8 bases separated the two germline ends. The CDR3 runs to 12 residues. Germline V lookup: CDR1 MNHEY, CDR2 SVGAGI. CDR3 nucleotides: TGTGCCAGCAGGGGAGGGTACACTGAAGCTTTCTTT. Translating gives CASRGGYTEAFF.

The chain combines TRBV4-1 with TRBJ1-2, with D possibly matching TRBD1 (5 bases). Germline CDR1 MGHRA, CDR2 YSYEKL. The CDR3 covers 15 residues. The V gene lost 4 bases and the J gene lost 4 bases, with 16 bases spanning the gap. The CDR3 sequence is CASSLHGALSYGYTF. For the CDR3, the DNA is TGCGCCAGCAGCCTTCATGGGGCGTTGAGCTATGGCTACACCTTC.

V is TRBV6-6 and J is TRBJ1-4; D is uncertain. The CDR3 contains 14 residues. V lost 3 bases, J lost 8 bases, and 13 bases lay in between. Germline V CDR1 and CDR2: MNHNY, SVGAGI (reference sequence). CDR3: CASSYPQEQEKLFF. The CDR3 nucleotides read TGTGCCAGCAGTTATCCGCAGGAACAAGAAAAACTGTTTTTT.

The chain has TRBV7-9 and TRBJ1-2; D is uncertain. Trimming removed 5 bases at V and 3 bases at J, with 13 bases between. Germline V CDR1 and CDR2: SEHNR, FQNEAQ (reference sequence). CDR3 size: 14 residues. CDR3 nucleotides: TGTGCCAGCAGCCCAGTCTTTATGGACTATGGCTACACCTTC. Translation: CASSPVFMDYGYTF.

The DNA of the CDR3 is TGTGCCAGCAGCTTGGTGTCAGGGTTACACACTGAAGCTTTCTTT. As protein: CASSLVSGLHTEAFF. The V call is TRBV5-5, the J call TRBJ1-1, with D perhaps matching TRBD1 (5 bases). The ends were cut back, 0 bases at V and 3 bases at J, with 12 bases in the middle. CDR3 length: 15 amino acids. Germline V CDR1 and CDR2: SGHKS, YYEKEE (reference sequence).

CDR3 sequence reads: CASKRPGQVNTEAFF. DNA of the CDR3: TGTGCCAGCAAACGCCCGGGACAGGTGAACACTGAAGCTTTCTTT. The rearrangement uses TRBV27 and TRBJ1-1; 8 positions agree with TRBD1. The junction had 7 bases not matched to a gene; V was cut back by 7 bases and J by 0 bases. The CDR3 has 15 residues. Germline V gene sequence: CDR1 MNHEY, CDR2 SMNVEV (reference sequence).

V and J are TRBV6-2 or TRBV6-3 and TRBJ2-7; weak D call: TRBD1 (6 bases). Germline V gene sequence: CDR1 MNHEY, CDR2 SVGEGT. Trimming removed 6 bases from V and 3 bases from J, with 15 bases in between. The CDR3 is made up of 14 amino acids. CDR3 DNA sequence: TGTGCCAGCAGCAGACAGGCCCGGATCTACGAGCAGTACTTC. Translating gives CASSRQARIYEQYF.

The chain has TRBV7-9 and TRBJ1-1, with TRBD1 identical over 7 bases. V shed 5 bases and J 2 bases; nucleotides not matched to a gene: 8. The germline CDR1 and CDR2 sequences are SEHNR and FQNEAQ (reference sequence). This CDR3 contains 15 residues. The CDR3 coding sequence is TGTGCCAGCAGCCATACGGGACAGCTAAACACTGAAGCTTTCTTT. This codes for CASSHTGQLNTEAFF.

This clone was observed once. DNA of the CDR3: TGTGCCAGCAGCCTCATAGCGGGGGGGCCTTTGACAGATACGCAGTATTTT. Translated: CASSLIAGGPLTDTQYF. The chain recombines TRBV11-2 with TRBJ2-3, with 11 bases matching TRBD2. CDR1 SGHAT and CDR2 FQNNGV come from the germline V gene. V lost 5 bases and J lost 3; bases outside the gene matches: 10. The CDR3 sequence is 17 residues long.

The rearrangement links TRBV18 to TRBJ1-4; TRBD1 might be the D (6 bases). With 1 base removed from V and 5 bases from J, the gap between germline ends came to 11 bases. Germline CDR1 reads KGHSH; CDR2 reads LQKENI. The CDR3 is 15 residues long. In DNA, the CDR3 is TGTGCCAGCTCACCACACATCACAGGGAATGAAAAACTGTTTTTT. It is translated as CASSPHITGNEKLFF.

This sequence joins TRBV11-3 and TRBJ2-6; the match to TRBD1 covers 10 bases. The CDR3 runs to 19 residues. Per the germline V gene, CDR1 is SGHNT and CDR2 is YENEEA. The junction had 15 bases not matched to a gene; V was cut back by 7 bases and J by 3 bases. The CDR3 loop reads CASTHFIRQGAHGANVLTF. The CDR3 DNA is TGTGCCAGCACCCACTTTATTAGACAGGGGGCGCATGGGGCCAACGTCCTGACTTTC. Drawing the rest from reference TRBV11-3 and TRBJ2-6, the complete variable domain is EAGVVQSPRYKIIEKKQPVAFWCNPISGHNTLYWYLQNLGQGPELLIRYENEEAVDDSQLPKDRFSAERLKGVDSTLKIQPAELGDSAVYLCASTHFIRQGAHGANVLTFGAGSRLTVL.